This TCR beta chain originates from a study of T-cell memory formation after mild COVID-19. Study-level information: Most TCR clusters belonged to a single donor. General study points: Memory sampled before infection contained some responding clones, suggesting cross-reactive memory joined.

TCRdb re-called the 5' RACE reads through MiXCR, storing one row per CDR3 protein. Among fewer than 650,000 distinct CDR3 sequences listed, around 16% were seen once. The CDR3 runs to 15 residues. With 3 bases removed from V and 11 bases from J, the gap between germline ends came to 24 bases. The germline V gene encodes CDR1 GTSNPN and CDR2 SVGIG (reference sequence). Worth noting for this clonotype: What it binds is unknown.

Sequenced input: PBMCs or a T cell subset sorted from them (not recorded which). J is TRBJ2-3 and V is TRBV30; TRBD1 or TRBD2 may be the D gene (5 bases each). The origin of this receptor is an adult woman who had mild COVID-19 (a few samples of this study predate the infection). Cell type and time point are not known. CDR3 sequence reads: CAWRGDPLNYYEQYF. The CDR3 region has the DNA TGTGCCTGGAGGGGGGACCCACTTAACTACTACGAGCAGTATTTT.